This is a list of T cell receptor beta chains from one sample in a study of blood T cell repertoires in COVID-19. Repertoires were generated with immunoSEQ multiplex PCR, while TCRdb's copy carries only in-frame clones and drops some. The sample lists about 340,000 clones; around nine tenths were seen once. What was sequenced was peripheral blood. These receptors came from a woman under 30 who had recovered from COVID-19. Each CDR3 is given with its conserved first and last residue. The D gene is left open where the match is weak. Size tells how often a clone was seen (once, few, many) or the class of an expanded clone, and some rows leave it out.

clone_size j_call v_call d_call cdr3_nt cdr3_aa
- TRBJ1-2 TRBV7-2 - TGTGCCAGCAGCTTAACGTCCCGGGGTTTGGGCTACACCTTC CASSLTSRGLGYTF
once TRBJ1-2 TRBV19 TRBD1 TGTGCCAGTAGTAATCCGGGACAGGGGAAGAACGGCTACACCTTC CASSNPGQGKNGYTF
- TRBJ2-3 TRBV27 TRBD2 TGTGCCAGCAGTTCGGGACTAGCGGGGACAGATACGCAGTATTTT CASSSGLAGTDTQYF
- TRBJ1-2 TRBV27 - TGTGCCAGCAGGACCGAGGCAGGGTTAGGTGGCTACACCTTC CASRTEAGLGGYTF
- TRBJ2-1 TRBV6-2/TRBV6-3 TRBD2 TGTGCCAGCAGTGCTCCGGGACTAGCGGAACTCTCCTACAATGAGCAGTTCTTC CASSAPGLAELSYNEQFF
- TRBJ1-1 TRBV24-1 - TGTGCCACCAGTGACGTCCAGGGGAAAGCTTTCTTT CATSDVQGKAFF
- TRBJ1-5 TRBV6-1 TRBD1 TGTGCCAGCAGTGCGGTTTCGGCAGGGGGCAGTCAGCCCCAGCATTTT CASSAVSAGGSQPQHF
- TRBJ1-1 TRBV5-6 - TGTGCCAGCAGTGAGGCGAACACTGAAGCTTTCTTT CASSEANTEAFF
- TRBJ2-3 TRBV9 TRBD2 TGTGCCAGCAGCGATACGGGGACTAGCGGGAGGGCCCTGATGACAGATACGCAGTATTTT CASSDTGTSGRALMTDTQYF
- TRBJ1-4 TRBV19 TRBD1 TGTGCCAGTACCGGGACAGGGGGGTCAAGAGCGGAAAAACTGTTTTTT CASTGTGGSRAEKLFF
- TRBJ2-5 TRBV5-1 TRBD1 TGCGCCAGCAGCACCCGGGACAGGGGGCAAGAGACCCAGTACTTC CASSTRDRGQETQYF
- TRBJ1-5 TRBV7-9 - TGTGCCAGCAGCCCTTTGGGGGGGATTGGCAATCAGCCCCAGCATTTT CASSPLGGIGNQPQHF
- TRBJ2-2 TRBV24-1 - TGTGCCACGTCCGGGAACTTTGTCATCTTTGACACCGGGGAGCTGTTTTTT CATSGNFVIFDTGELFF
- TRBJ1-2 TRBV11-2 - TGTGCCAGCAGCTTAGTTCCACGATCCGTCGGGAATGGCTACACCTTC CASSLVPRSVGNGYTF
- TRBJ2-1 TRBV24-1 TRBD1 TGTGCCACCAGTGACGTCCCAGGGGGAAATGAGCAGTTCTTC CATSDVPGGNEQFF
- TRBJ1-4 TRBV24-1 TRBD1 TGTGCCACCAGTGACCCCGGGACAGGGGCGGGAGAAAAACTGTTTTTT CATSDPGTGAGEKLFF
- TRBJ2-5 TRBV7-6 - TGTGCCAGCAGCTCTAGCGAGGGCGAGACCCAGTACTTC CASSSSEGETQYF